These T cell receptor beta chains were read from a single sample in a study of T-cell reconstitution after alpha-beta-depleted transplantation in children. MiXCR, run by TCRdb on the PCR reads, gives a single entry per CDR3 protein. The top ten clones hold under 35% of a sample with 90,000 to 130,000 distinct CDR3 sequences, under 13% of them seen once. Sequencing was performed on PBMCs, taken before TCRalphabeta/CD19-depleted stem cell transplant. The receptors come from a boy younger than 10 with acute lymphoblastic leukemia, due to receive a stem cell transplant. Each CDR3 is given with its conserved first and last residue. D genes are given only for firm matches. Size tells how often a clone was seen (once, few, many) or the class of an expanded clone, and some rows leave it out.

clone_size d_call j_call v_call cdr3_nt cdr3_aa
few TRBD2 TRBJ2-3 TRBV6-1 TGTGCCAGCGGACTAGCGGACGCAACCAGGGCAGATACGCAGTATTTT CASGLADATRADTQYF
few TRBD2 TRBJ2-3 TRBV7-9 TGTGCCAGCAGCTTACTCACTAGCGGGGACACAGATACGCAGTATTTT CASSLLTSGDTDTQYF
many TRBD1 TRBJ2-7 TRBV5-1 TGCGCCAGCAGCTTGGCCTTGAGGACAGGGCCCTACGAGCAGTACTTC CASSLALRTGPYEQYF
few TRBD2 TRBJ2-3 TRBV7-2 TGTGCCAGCAGCCCCTGGCTAGCGGGACTTCTGGATACGCAGTATTTT CASSPWLAGLLDTQYF
. . TRBJ2-1 TRBV4-2 TGTGCCAGCAGCCTAGAGAGTGACTATAGCTCCTACAATGAGCAGTTCTTC CASSLESDYSSYNEQFF
. TRBD1 TRBJ2-3 TRBV29-1 TGCAGCGTTGAAGTCCCGTTGACAGGGGGACGGACAGATACGCAGTATTTT CSVEVPLTGGRTDTQYF
few TRBD2 TRBJ2-2 TRBV5-6 TGTGCCAGCAGCTCCGGACTAGCGGGACGTACCGGGGAGCTGTTTTTT CASSSGLAGRTGELFF
many . TRBJ2-7 TRBV6-1 TGTGCCAGCAGTGAAGTATCACGGGTAAGCTCCTACGAGCAGTACTTC CASSEVSRVSSYEQYF
few TRBD1 TRBJ2-3 TRBV24-1 TGTGCCACCAGTGATTTGAATGCAGGGGGCGAGGCAGATACGCAGTATTTT CATSDLNAGGEADTQYF
. TRBD1 TRBJ2-7 TRBV7-6 TGTGCCAGCAGCTCCAGACAGGGAGTGAGGGGGAAGGAAGAGCAGTACTTC CASSSRQGVRGKEEQYF